Below, 29 T cell receptor beta chains from the same sample are listed, as sequenced in a study of vaccination effects on CD4 cells after COVID-19. Produced via immunoSEQ multiplex PCR; TCRdb's table is partial and in-frame only. This table has roughly 30,000 clones, 73% appearing once. These TCRs are of unknown antigen specificity. Antigen-specific CD4+ T cells were expanded (with viral peptide pools) by the ViraFEST assay ahead of sequencing. Upon completion of about ten days in culture, CD4+ T cells were isolated. The vaccine recipients had no prior SARS-CoV-2 infection, with negative nucleocapsid antibodies. Here the sequenced sample was CD4+ T cells from PBMCs cultured with HCoV-OC43 spike peptides, taken before COVID-19 vaccination. Subset: HCoV-OC43 spike overlapping peptide pool stimulation. The receptor source for this set is a human donor who received a COVID-19 vaccine.

This chain joins TRBV19 and TRBJ1-2; 7 positions agree with TRBD1. CDR1 and CDR2 (germline): LNHDA, SQIVND (reference sequence). Trimming at V came to 7 bases and at J to 8 bases, leaving 19 bases not matched to a gene. The CDR3 length is 16 residues. CDR3 nucleotides: TGTGCCAGTACCCGTGGGGTAAACCGACAGGGCCTCGGCTACACCTTC. Amino acids: CASTRGVNRQGLGYTF.

This chain joins TRBV2 and TRBJ2-5; D not resolved. Germline-derived CDR1 and CDR2 are SNHLY and FYNNEI. V shed 4 bases and J shed 0 bases, with 9 bases lying between them. The CDR3 covers 14 residues. The CDR3 DNA is TGTGCCAGCAGTGTCAAGCCGTACCAAGAGACCCAGTACTTC. It translates to CASSVKPYQETQYF.

CDR3 protein: CASTPSGGTEAFF. The DNA of the CDR3 is TGTGCCAGTACCCCCTCTGGGGGCACTGAAGCTTTCTTT. The chain employs TRBV19 and TRBJ1-1; possible D gene TRBD1, 5 bases. CDR3 size: 13 residues. V lost 7 bases and J lost 4, with 13 bases in between. Germline CDR1 is LNHDA and CDR2 is SQIVND (reference sequence).

This clone appeared a single time. The J gene is TRBJ2-5, the V gene TRBV6-1; TRBD2 matches 13 bases. Germline trimming cut 2 bases from V and 5 bases from J; bases unmatched to any gene: 5. This CDR3 has 16 amino acids. Germline V gene data show CDR1 as MNHNS and CDR2 as SASEGT. CDR3 sequence reads: CASSETSGRGWETQYF. CDR3 coding DNA: TGTGCCAGCAGTGAAACTAGCGGGAGGGGGTGGGAGACCCAGTACTTC.

This chain connects TRBV7-9 to TRBJ2-1; TRBD2 matches 7 bases. The J segment lost 3 bases and the V segment lost 5 bases, leaving 7 bases of the junction unmatched. Germline CDR1 SEHNR, CDR2 FQNEAQ (reference sequence). The CDR3 loop spans 15 amino acids. Here the CDR3 reads CASSPGLPIYNEQFF. The CDR3 coding sequence is TGTGCCAGCAGCCCGGGACTACCGATCTACAATGAGCAGTTCTTC.

V is TRBV6-5 and J is TRBJ2-7; 9 nucleotides align to TRBD1. J was trimmed by 7 bases and V by 6 bases; bases with no gene match: 7. This CDR3 is 13 amino acids long. Germline V gene sequence: CDR1 MNHEY, CDR2 SVGAGI. The CDR3 sequence is CASSSQGAGEQYF. The CDR3 DNA reads TGTGCCAGCAGCTCACAGGGGGCGGGGGAGCAGTACTTC.

This clone was counted a single time. The chain is built from TRBV19 and TRBJ1-1, with a possible D match to TRBD1 (5 bases). Germline V gives CDR1 LNHDA, CDR2 SQIVND (reference sequence). CDR3 length: 15 residues. V was trimmed by 10 bases and J by 0 bases, leaving 18 bases between them. CDR3 protein: CATSSAGPMNTEAFF. The CDR3 nucleotides read TGTGCCACTTCTAGCGCGGGGCCGATGAACACTGAAGCTTTCTTT.

This rearrangement joins TRBV7-9 to TRBJ1-6; no firm D call. This CDR3 comprises 16 residues. V was pared by 4 bases and J by 0 bases, with 10 bases between. CDR1 SEHNR and CDR2 FQNEAQ come from the germline V gene (reference sequence). The CDR3 sequence: CASSSGGDSYNSPLHF. In DNA form, the CDR3 reads TGTGCCAGCAGCTCCGGTGGAGACTCCTATAATTCACCCCTCCACTTT. The variable domain in full, completed from reference TRBV7-9 and TRBJ1-6, reads DTGVSQNPRHKITKRGQNVTFRCDPISEHNRLYWYRQTLGQGPEFLTYFQNEAQLEKSRLLSDRFSAERPKGSFSTLEIQRTEQGDSAMYLCASSSGGDSYNSPLHFGNGTRLTVT.

The chain has TRBV4-3 and TRBJ1-2; 9 positions match TRBD1. The V gene's germline CDR1 is LGHNA and CDR2 YSLEER. J lost 8 bases, V lost 5 bases, and 12 bases had no gene match. The CDR3 extends over 15 amino acids. CDR3 sequence reads: CASSATQGAVGGYTF. The CDR3 DNA reads TGCGCCAGCAGCGCCACACAGGGGGCGGTGGGCGGCTACACCTTC.

CDR3 loop: CASSYERGEAFF. CDR3 DNA: TGTGCCAGCAGTTATGAGAGGGGTGAAGCTTTCTTT. The chain combines TRBV6-2 or TRBV6-3 with TRBJ1-1, with TRBD1 as a possible D gene (5 bases). Trimming shortened V by 3 bases and J by 7 bases, and 9 bases separated the two germline ends. The CDR3 runs to 12 residues. In germline, CDR1 is MNHEY, CDR2 SVGEGT.

The rearrangement joins TRBV14 to TRBJ1-4; D might be TRBD1 (6 bases). This CDR3 has 18 amino acids. The germline V gene encodes CDR1 SGHDN and CDR2 FVKESK. V lost 8 bases to trimming and J lost 0 bases, with 22 bases between them. Here the CDR3 reads CASSPGASWYATNEKLFF. CDR3 in DNA: TGTGCCAGCTCTCCGGGGGCGTCCTGGTACGCAACTAATGAAAAACTGTTTTTT.

The genes are TRBV9 and TRBJ1-2, with D uncertain. V gave up 3 bases and J gave up 4 bases, with 13 bases separating them. This CDR3 has 14 residues. Germline CDR1 reads SGDLS; CDR2 reads YYNGEE. The CDR3 bases are TGTGCCAGCAGCGCCCTCTCCGGACCCTATGGCTACACCTTC. This codes for CASSALSGPYGYTF.

V is TRBV18 and J is TRBJ2-2; no definite D call. The CDR3 has 13 amino acids. The germline V gene encodes CDR1 KGHSH and CDR2 LQKENI. V shed 1 base and J shed 5 bases, with 5 bases lying between them. CDR3 nucleotide sequence: TGTGCCAGCTCACCACAGAAAACCGGGGAGCTGTTTTTT. As protein: CASSPQKTGELFF.

V gene TRBV29-1 combines with J gene TRBJ1-2; weak D call: TRBD1 (5 bases). The CDR3 extends over 13 amino acids. V dropped 4 bases and J dropped 4 bases, with 13 bases sitting between them. The germline V gene encodes CDR1 SQVTM and CDR2 ANQGSEA. In DNA form, the CDR3 reads TGCAGCGTTGGTGGAGGGGAGGGCTATGGCTACACCTTC. Encoded protein: CSVGGGEGYGYTF.

This sequence joins TRBV7-2 and TRBJ1-1; D is uncertain. This CDR3 has 17 amino acids. Looked up from germline, CDR1 is SGHTA and CDR2 is FQGNSA. V shed 1 base and J shed 7 bases, with 22 bases lying between them. The CDR3 nucleotides are TGTGCCAGCAGCTTAGAGGATTTCTCGGTGGAAGGTCTTGAAGCTTTCTTT. It translates to CASSLEDFSVEGLEAFF. The complete variable domain, with remaining parts taken from reference TRBV7-2 and TRBJ1-1, reads GAGVSQSPSNKVTEKGKDVELRCDPISGHTALYWYRQSLGQGLEFLIYFQGNSAPDKSGLPSDRFSAERTGGSVSTLTIQRTQQEDSAVYLCASSLEDFSVEGLEAFFGQGTRLTVV.

J is TRBJ2-7 and V is TRBV6-5; 7 positions match TRBD1. V was pared by 6 bases and J by 0 bases, with 5 bases of the junction left unmatched. Looked up from germline, CDR1 is MNHEY and CDR2 is SVGAGI. This CDR3 contains 14 residues. CDR3 sequence: CASRAGTASYEQYF. As DNA, the CDR3 is TGTGCCAGCAGAGCCGGGACAGCCTCCTACGAGCAGTACTTC.

This clone was detected once. The V call is TRBV5-1, the J call TRBJ2-1; TRBD2 aligns across 15 bases. The CDR3 is 15 amino acids. Germline values: CDR1 SGHRS, CDR2 YFSETQ. Trimming removed 1 base from V and 8 bases from J; junction bases left unmatched: 1. CDR3 sequence reads: CASSLRTSGGDEQFF. CDR3 bases: TGCGCCAGCAGCTTGAGGACTAGCGGGGGGGATGAGCAGTTCTTC.

The CDR3, as DNA: TGTGCCAGCAGCGTCGGACAGGGGAACACTGAAGCTTTCTTT. The encoded protein is CASSVGQGNTEAFF. This sequence joins TRBV9 and TRBJ1-1; 8 bases are a match to TRBD1. After removal of 2 bases from V and 1 base from J, the junction contained 1 base not matched to a gene. The germline V gene has CDR1 SGDLS and CDR2 YYNGEE. The CDR3 sequence is 14 residues long.

V is TRBV19 and J is TRBJ2-4, with TRBD1 matching over 7 bases. CDR3 length: 14 amino acids. Germline trimming cut 6 bases from V and 4 bases from J; bases unmatched to any gene: 6. Per the germline V gene, CDR1 is LNHDA and CDR2 is SQIVND (reference sequence). CDR3: CASRRTGQKNIQYF. CDR3 nucleotides: TGTGCCAGTAGGCGGACGGGACAGAAAAACATTCAGTACTTC.

The genes are TRBV4-1 and TRBJ1-1; tentatively, D is TRBD1 (6 bases). The length of the CDR3 is 15 residues. Germline-derived CDR1 and CDR2 are MGHRA and YSYEKL. V dropped 1 base and J dropped 0 bases, with 9 bases sitting between them. The CDR3, as DNA: TGCGCCAGCAGCCAAGTCGGACAGCTGAACACTGAAGCTTTCTTT. Translation: CASSQVGQLNTEAFF.

The V gene is TRBV6-2 or TRBV6-3, the J gene TRBJ1-5; no clear D. The CDR3 consists of 19 residues. From germline, CDR1 is MNHEY and CDR2 SVGEGT. The germline V and J ends were trimmed by 2 bases and 0 bases, with 20 bases remaining between them. The CDR3 DNA follows: TGTGCCAGCAGTTACGGTCCCCAGAAGCACCGCTATAGCAATCAGCCCCAGCATTTT. Translating it yields CASSYGPQKHRYSNQPQHF.

The chain employs TRBV5-6 and TRBJ2-5, with D possibly matching TRBD1 (5 bases). Germline values: CDR1 SGHDT, CDR2 YYEEEE. Trimming stripped 4 bases from V and 4 bases from J, with 17 bases between. This CDR3 region has 15 residues. The CDR3 coding sequence is TGTGCCAGCAGCCCGCAGGTAGGGGCGCCAGAGACCCAGTACTTC. Translated: CASSPQVGAPETQYF.

The chain has TRBV4-2 and TRBJ2-2, with D perhaps TRBD1 or TRBD2 (5 bases each). Trimming cost V 3 bases and J 7 bases, with 18 bases left between them. This CDR3 spans 16 amino acids. In germline, CDR1 is LGHNA, CDR2 YNFKEQ. DNA of the CDR3: TGTGCCAGCAGCCAGGCATCGACCGGGACCAGCGGGGAGCTGTTTTTT. Its protein product is CASSQASTGTSGELFF.

In DNA form, the CDR3 reads TGCGCCAGCAGTGAGCCCTATCCACGAGGGCCAGCAGATACGCAGTATTTT. Amino acids: CASSEPYPRGPADTQYF. The chain carries TRBV10-1 and TRBJ2-3; a possible D gene is TRBD2 (5 bases). The CDR3 loop spans 17 amino acids. Germline V gene sequence: CDR1 WNHNN, CDR2 SYGVQD (reference sequence). The V end lost 2 bases, the J end lost 4 bases, and 19 bases lay between the germline ends.

This sequence joins TRBV7-6 and TRBJ2-3, with D uncertain. The germline V and J ends were trimmed by 5 bases and 0 bases, with 9 bases remaining between them. The germline gives CDR1 SGHVS, CDR2 FNYEAQ. The CDR3 is 14 amino acids. The CDR3, as DNA: TGTGCCAGCAGCCGGGCCCCTAGCACAGATACGCAGTATTTT. It codes for CASSRAPSTDTQYF.

The rearrangement links TRBV2 to TRBJ2-5, with D maybe TRBD1 (5 bases). Trimming cost V 1 base and J 5 bases, with 11 bases left between them. Germline loops: CDR1 SNHLY, CDR2 FYNNEI. The CDR3 length is 14 residues. In DNA form, the CDR3 reads TGTGCCAGCAGTGAAGTGCTCAGGGATGAGACCCAGTACTTC. It specifies CASSEVLRDETQYF.

V usage is TRBV27 and J usage is TRBJ1-6; the match to TRBD1 covers 10 bases. CDR3 length: 14 amino acids. Germline CDR1 MNHEY, CDR2 SMNVEV (reference sequence). The J segment lost 7 bases and the V segment lost 4 bases, leaving 1 base of the junction unmatched. DNA of the CDR3: TGTGCCAGCAGTTGGGGACAGGGGAATTCACCCCTCCACTTT. Its translation is CASSWGQGNSPLHF.

This rearrangement joins TRBV5-8 to TRBJ1-1; the D gene is possibly TRBD1 (5 bases). With 4 bases removed from V and 5 bases from J, the gap between germline ends came to 21 bases. The CDR3 covers 16 residues. Germline-derived CDR1 and CDR2 are SGHTS and YDEGEE. CDR3 DNA: TGTGCCAGCAGCCCCGGGGGTTTCGGGGGATGGACTGAAGCTTTCTTT. Translated, it gives CASSPGGFGGWTEAFF.

V gene TRBV6-9 combines with J gene TRBJ2-3; 10 positions agree with TRBD1. The germline gives CDR1 MNHGY, CDR2 SVAAGI. The CDR3 totals 15 residues. The ends lost 6 bases at V and 1 base at J; junction bases unmatched: 4. In DNA, the CDR3 is TGTGCCAGCAGCACCGGGACAGGGGGCACAGATACGCAGTATTTT. This encodes CASSTGTGGTDTQYF.